A single sample is the source of the 14 T cell receptor beta chains below, sequenced in a study of blood T cells in healthy people across ages. A J-beta primer mix and a sample-barcoded 5' primer were used in a second PCR of about 6 to 12 cycles. Via MiXCR, TCRdb re-called the 5' RACE reads, giving one row per CDR3 protein. The repertoire has roughly 1,500,000 distinct CDR3 sequences, roughly 30% of them found once; the top ten carry 10% to 12%. Sequenced sample: blood. The receptors were gathered from a woman under 40 in good health.

The chain is built from TRBV12-3 or TRBV12-4 and TRBJ2-6, with TRBD1 matching 7 bases. The CDR3 totals 15 residues. Losses at the gene ends were 7 bases for V and 2 bases for J; bases not matched to a gene: 5. In DNA form, the CDR3 reads TGTGCCAGCACCATAAGGGGGCCTGGGGCCAACGTCCTGACTTTC. It is translated as CASTIRGPGANVLTF.

This clonotype was found a few times. This chain connects TRBV20-1 to TRBJ2-1; 7 bases map to TRBD2. This CDR3 region has 16 residues. The germline gives CDR1 DFQATT, CDR2 SNEGSKA (reference sequence). The V segment lost 0 bases and the J segment 7 bases; nucleotides outside the gene matches: 12. The CDR3 spells CSARDLGRVSRNEQFF. The CDR3 bases are TGCAGTGCTAGAGACCTGGGGAGGGTTTCAAGAAATGAGCAGTTCTTC.

The chain joins TRBV3-1 to TRBJ2-5, with 10 bases fitting TRBD1. The J call is doubtful: the DNA matches TRBJ2-7 better. There are 15 residues in the CDR3. The germline CDR1 and CDR2 sequences are LGHDT and YNNKEL (reference sequence). The CDR3 loop is CASSRNSGTGDEQYF. DNA for the CDR3: TGTGCCAGCAGCCGAAATTCCGGGACAGGGGACGAGCAGTACTTC.

As concerns this clonotype: This may stem from a read error, because a much larger clone lies one nucleotide away. The V and J genes are TRBV29-1 and TRBJ2-5; 10 bases agree with TRBD1. This CDR3 has 16 residues. The junction had 15 bases not matched to a gene; V was cut back by 0 bases and J by 11 bases. The germline V gene encodes CDR1 SQVTM and CDR2 ANQGSEA. For the CDR3, the DNA is TGCAGCGTTGAAGAAAAAAGGACAGGGGGTCTGGGGAAGCAGTACTTC. This encodes CSVEEKRTGGLGKQYF.

This clonotype has a count of ten or more. The chain employs TRBV10-3 and TRBJ2-7; weak D call: TRBD2 (6 bases). This CDR3 region has 15 residues. The germline V gene encodes CDR1 ENHRY and CDR2 SYGVKD. V lost 2 bases and J 3 bases, leaving 14 bases between the germline ends. As DNA, the CDR3 is TGTGCCATCAGTGAGGGAGCGGGTCCTATCTACGAGCAGTACTTC. This gives the protein CAISEGAGPIYEQYF.

The rearrangement links TRBV4-1 to TRBJ1-2; TRBD1 is a possible D gene (5 bases). CDR3 length: 17 amino acids. Germline loops: CDR1 MGHRA, CDR2 YSYEKL. The V and J ends lost 0 bases and 5 bases respectively, with 19 bases between them. The chain's CDR3 is CASSQDPAGTSPYGYTF. The CDR3 DNA sequence: TGCGCCAGCAGCCAAGACCCCGCAGGGACCTCACCTTATGGCTACACCTTC.

The chain is built from TRBV15 and TRBJ1-1; D gene uncertain. V lost 3 bases to trimming and J lost 8 bases, with 16 bases between them. The CDR3 is 14 residues long. CDR1 is LNHNV and CDR2 is YYDKDF in the germline V gene (reference sequence). CDR3: CATSRGTATHEAFF. The CDR3 DNA follows: TGTGCCACCAGCAGGGGAACGGCGACCCACGAAGCTTTCTTT.

The J gene is TRBJ1-2, the V gene TRBV6-6; 7 nucleotides match TRBD1. The CDR3 sequence is 17 residues long. Per the germline V gene, CDR1 is MNHNY and CDR2 is SVGAGI (reference sequence). J gave up 2 bases and V 7 bases, and 16 bases lay outside the gene matches. The DNA for the CDR3 is TGTGCCAGCACCACGACCGGGACAGCACCTTTAAACTATGGCTACACCTTC. It translates to CASTTTGTAPLNYGYTF.

The V gene is TRBV25-1, the J gene TRBJ1-2, with a weak D call TRBD1 (5 bases). Germline-derived CDR1 and CDR2 are MGHDK and SYGVNS. The CDR3 is 17 residues long. Trimming stripped 3 bases from V and 4 bases from J, with 21 bases between. CDR3 in DNA: TGTGCCAGCAGTGAGCCGGGGGGACGGGGTTCCATCTATGGCTACACCTTC. As protein: CASSEPGGRGSIYGYTF.

The CDR3 DNA follows: TGTGCCATCGGTTATCCAACCTACGAGCAGTACTTC. Translated, it gives CAIGYPTYEQYF. The chain joins TRBV10-3 to TRBJ2-7; D not resolved. Trimming left V 8 bases short and J 2 bases short, with 10 bases between. The CDR3 is 12 amino acids. Germline-derived CDR1 and CDR2 are ENHRY and SYGVKD.

This clonotype occurred a few times. The chain joins TRBV25-1 to TRBJ2-5; 12 nucleotides match TRBD2. CDR1 is MGHDK and CDR2 is SYGVNS in the germline V gene. Trimming cost V 2 bases and J 13 bases; bases outside gene matches: 11. The CDR3 is 15 residues long. This CDR3 is CASSEGLAGTSFRYF. For the CDR3, the DNA is TGTGCCAGCAGTGAAGGACTAGCGGGGACCTCCTTCCGGTACTTC.

The chain employs TRBV5-1 and TRBJ2-7, with 7 bases matching TRBD1. The CDR3 covers 15 residues. Germline V lookup: CDR1 SGHRS, CDR2 YFSETQ. V was pared by 4 bases and J by 3 bases, with 10 bases of the junction left unmatched. CDR3 residues: CASSPEGAEYYEQYF. CDR3 nucleotides: TGCGCCAGCAGCCCAGAGGGGGCCGAGTACTACGAGCAGTACTTC.

This clonotype was seen once. The chain carries TRBV18 and TRBJ2-7; D tentatively reads TRBD1 or TRBD2 (5 bases each). V lost 6 bases and J 2 bases, leaving 14 bases between the germline ends. This CDR3 is 14 amino acids long. Germline V gene lookup returns CDR1 KGHSH and CDR2 LQKENI. CDR3 sequence reads: CASSLNGATYEQYF. The CDR3 DNA is TGTGCCAGCTCCCTCAACGGGGCGACCTACGAGCAGTACTTC. Full variable domain (remainder filled in from reference TRBV18 and TRBJ2-7): NAGVMQNPRHLVRRRGQEARLRCSPMKGHSHVYWYRQLPEEGLKFMVYLQKENIIDESGMPKERFSAEFPKEGPSILRIQQVVRGDSAAYFCASSLNGATYEQYFGPGTRLTVT.

The chain combines TRBV28 with TRBJ2-4, with D possibly being TRBD1 or TRBD2 (5 bases each). TRBJ2-7 explains the end of the DNA better; the J call may be wrong. This CDR3 has 12 residues. CDR1 and CDR2 from the germline V gene are MDHEN and SYDVKM. The CDR3 loop reads CAHGATGYEQYF. Written as DNA, the CDR3 is TGTGCCCACGGGGCCACGGGCTACGAGCAGTACTTC.